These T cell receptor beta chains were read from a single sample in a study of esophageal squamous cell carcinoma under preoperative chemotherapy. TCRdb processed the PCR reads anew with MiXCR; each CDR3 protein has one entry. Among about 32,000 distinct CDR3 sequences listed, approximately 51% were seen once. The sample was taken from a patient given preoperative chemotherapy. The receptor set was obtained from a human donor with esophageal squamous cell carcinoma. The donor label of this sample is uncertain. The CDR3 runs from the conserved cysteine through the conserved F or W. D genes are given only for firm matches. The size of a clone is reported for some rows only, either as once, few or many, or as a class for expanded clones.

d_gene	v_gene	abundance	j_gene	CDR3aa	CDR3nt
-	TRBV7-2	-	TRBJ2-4	CAGRGAGDQDIQYF	TGTGCGGGCCGCGGGGCCGGTGACCAAGACATTCAGTACTTC
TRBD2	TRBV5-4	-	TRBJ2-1	CASSFTSGSYNEQFF	TGTGCCAGCAGCTTTACTAGCGGGAGTTACAATGAGCAGTTCTTC
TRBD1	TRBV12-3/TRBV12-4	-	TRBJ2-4	CASSGQGAKNIQYF	TGTGCCAGCAGTGGACAGGGCGCCAAAAACATTCAGTACTTC
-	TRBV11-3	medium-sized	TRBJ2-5	CASPLRREETQYF	TGTGCCAGTCCCCTTCGCAGGGAAGAGACCCAGTACTTC
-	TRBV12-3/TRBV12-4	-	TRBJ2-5	CASSLGILGSKGETQYF	TGTGCCAGCAGTTTAGGCATTTTGGGCAGCAAGGGGGAGACCCAGTACTTC
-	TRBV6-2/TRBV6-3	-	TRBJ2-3	CASSYGVSTDMQYF	TGTGCCAGCAGTTACGGTGTTAGCACAGATATGCAGTATTTT
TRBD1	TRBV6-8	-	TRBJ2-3	CACGEWGTGGKDTQYF	TGTGCTTGCGGGGAATGGGGGACAGGGGGGAAAGATACGCAGTATTTC
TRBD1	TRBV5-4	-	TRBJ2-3	CASSPMTGGATDTQYF	TGTGCCAGCAGCCCGATGACAGGGGGCGCGACAGATACGCAGTATTTT
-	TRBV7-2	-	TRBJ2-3	CASSLQRAKDTQYF	TGTGCCAGCAGCTTACAGCGTGCCAAAGATACGCAGTACTTT
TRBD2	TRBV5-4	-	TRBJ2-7	CASSLGTNYEQYF	TGTGCCAGCAGCTTAGGGACTAACTACGAGCAGTACTTC
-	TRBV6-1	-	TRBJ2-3	CASSRTGVGGTNTQYF	TGTGCCAGCAGTCGCACCGGGGTGGGCGGGACAAACACGCAGTATTTT
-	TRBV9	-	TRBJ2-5	CASSVAGGDQETQYF	TGTGCCAGCAGCGTAGCTGGAGGAGACCAAGAGACCCAGTACTTC
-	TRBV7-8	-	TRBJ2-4	CASSSDCGPKNTQYF	TGTGCCAGCAGCTCTGATTGCGGACCTAAAAACACTCAGTACTTC
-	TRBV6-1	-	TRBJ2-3	CASASAPGATDTQYF	TGTGCCAGCGCCTCGGCGCCGGGAGCCACAGACACGCAGTATTTC
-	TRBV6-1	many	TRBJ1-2	CASSKDANYGYTF	TGTGCCAGCAGTAAGGACGCCAACTATGGCTACACCTTC
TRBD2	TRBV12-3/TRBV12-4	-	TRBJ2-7	CASSTTSGGSTETQYF	TGTGCCAGCAGTACCACTAGCGGGGGCAGCACAGAGACGCAGTACTTC
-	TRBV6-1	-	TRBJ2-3	CASRGIGDPDTQYF	TGTGCCAGCAGGGGTATCGGGGACCCAGATACGCAGTATTTT
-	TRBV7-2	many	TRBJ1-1	CASSLLPPGSMNTEAFF	TGTGCCAGCAGCTTATTACCTCCGGGCAGTATGAACACTGAAGCTTTCTTT
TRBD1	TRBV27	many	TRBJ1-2	CASSPQGQGNGYTF	TGTGCCAGCAGTCCCCAGGGACAGGGGAATGGCTACACCTTC
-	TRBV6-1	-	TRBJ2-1	CASSEAPEGYNEQFF	TGTGCCAGCAGTGAAGCCCCGGAGGGCTACAATGAGCAGTTCTTC
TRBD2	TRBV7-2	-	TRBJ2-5	CASSLTSGRAGDF	TGTGCCAGCAGCTTGACTAGCGGGAGGGCCGGGGACTTC
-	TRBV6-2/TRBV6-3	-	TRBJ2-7	CASSYIFDTGRTYEQYF	TGTGCCAGCAGTTACATTTTCGACACGGGCAGAACCTACGAGCAGTACTTC
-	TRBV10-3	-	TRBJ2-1	CAISLWGVEQFF	TGTGCCATCTCTCTTTGGGGAGTTGAGCAGTTCTTC
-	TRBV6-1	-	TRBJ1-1	CASSDSLRAFF	TGTGCCAGCAGCGACAGTCTTCGGGCTTTCTTT
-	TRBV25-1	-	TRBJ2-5	CASSVSGGQETQYF	TGTGCCAGCAGTGTTTCCGGGGGCCAAGAGACCCAGTACTTC
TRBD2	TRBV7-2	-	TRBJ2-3	CASRVSGRGLTDMQYF	TGTGCCAGCCGCGTCTCGGGGAGGGGCCTCACAGATATGCAGTATTTC
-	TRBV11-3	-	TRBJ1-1	CASSLIRGAQGRTEAFF	TGTGCCAGCAGCTTAATCAGGGGAGCCCAAGGTCGCACTGAAGCTTTCTTT
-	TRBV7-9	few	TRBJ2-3	CASSLARTYSTDTQYF	TGTGCCAGCAGCTTAGCAAGGACTTATAGCACAGATACGCAGTATTTT
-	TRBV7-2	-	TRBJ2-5	CAGSPGLDKDTQYF	TGTGCCGGCAGCCCCGGTCTAGACAAAGACACCCAGTACTTC
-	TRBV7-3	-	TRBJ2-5	CASGPVVGPASRYF	TGTGCCAGCGGCCCCGTAGTGGGGCCAGCGTCCCGGTACTTC
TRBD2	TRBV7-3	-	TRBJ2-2	CASSLGREDTGELFF	TGTGCCAGCAGCTTAGGGCGGGAGGACACCGGGGAGCTGTTTTTT
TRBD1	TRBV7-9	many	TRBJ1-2	CASSQGQGWLDGYTF	TGTGCCAGCAGCCAGGGACAGGGGTGGTTGGATGGCTACACCTTC
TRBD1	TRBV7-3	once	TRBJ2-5	CAGSQGGRGKETQYF	TGTGCCGGGAGCCAAGGGGGCCGCGGCAAAGAGACCCAGTATTTC
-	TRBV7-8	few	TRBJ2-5	CAGGLGGRDQDTQYF	TGTGCCGGGGGGCTAGGGGGCCGCGACCAAGATACCCAGTACTTC
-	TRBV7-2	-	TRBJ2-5	CASSLAGPGGRVQETQYF	TGTGCCAGCAGCTTAGCGGGGCCCGGGGGCCGTGTCCAAGAGACCCAGTACTTC
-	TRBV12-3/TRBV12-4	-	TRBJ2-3	CASSISAGADELYF	TGTGCCAGCAGCATTAGTGCAGGCGCCGATGAGCTGTATTTT
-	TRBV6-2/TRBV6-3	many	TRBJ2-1	CASSSPAGPGGSYNEQFF	TGTGCCAGCAGTTCACCCGCAGGGCCCGGGGGATCCTACAATGAGCAGTTCTTC
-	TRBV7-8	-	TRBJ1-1	CASSLVGGTEAIF	TGTGCCAGCAGCTTGGTCGGGGGCACTGAAGCTATCTTT
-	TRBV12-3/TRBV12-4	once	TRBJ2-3	CASRGTGGGDKDTQYF	TGTGCCAGCAGGGGGACTGGGGGGGGGGACAAAGATACGCAGTATTTT
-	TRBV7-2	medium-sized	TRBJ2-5	CASSFAIYETQYF	TGTGCCAGCAGCTTCGCCATTTACGAGACCCAGTACTTC
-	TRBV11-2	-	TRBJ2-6	CASSFQGLGANVLTF	TGTGCCAGCAGCTTTCAAGGGCTTGGGGCCAACGTCCTGACTTTC
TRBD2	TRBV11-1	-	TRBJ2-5	CASGATGGGDTDTQYF	TGTGCCAGCGGGGCGACTGGGGGGGGGGATACAGATACCCAGTACTTC